The 27 T cell receptor beta chains below come from one sample, sequenced in a study of cytomegalovirus exposure and HLA in healthy donors. This PCR relied on a set of 60 Vbeta primers and 13 Jbeta primers. Produced via immunoSEQ multiplex PCR; TCRdb's table is partial and in-frame only. The sample contains under 120,000 clones, about 70% of which appear only once. Sequencing input: PBMCs. The receptors come from a man aged 50-59 years in good health and CMV-seropositive.

The gene calls are TRBV7-2 and TRBJ1-5, with a possible D match to TRBD1 (6 bases). This CDR3 has 15 amino acids. Trimming left V 1 base short and J 6 bases short, with 13 bases between. Per the germline V gene, CDR1 is SGHTA and CDR2 is FQGNSA. In DNA, the CDR3 is TGTGCCAGCAGCTTAGGGGGGGGGCGCAGTCAGCCCCAGCATTTT. Translated: CASSLGGGRSQPQHF. Full variable domain (missing parts from reference TRBV7-2 and TRBJ1-5): GAGVSQSPSNKVTEKGKDVELRCDPISGHTALYWYRQSLGQGLEFLIYFQGNSAPDKSGLPSDRFSAERTGGSVSTLTIQRTQQEDSAVYLCASSLGGGRSQPQHFGDGTRLSIL.

The rearrangement joins TRBV7-3 to TRBJ2-5; D remains unclear. The germline CDR1 and CDR2 sequences are SGHTA and FQGTGA. The germline V and J ends were trimmed by 1 base and 7 bases, with 10 bases remaining between them. This CDR3 region has 13 residues. This chain's CDR3 is CASSLIEFGTQYF. CDR3 in DNA: TGTGCCAGCAGCTTAATCGAGTTTGGGACCCAGTACTTC.

The rearrangement links TRBV7-2 to TRBJ2-3, with 13 bases identical to TRBD2. The CDR3 is 16 residues long. The germline gives CDR1 SGHTA, CDR2 FQGNSA. Trimming cost V 5 bases and J 6 bases; bases outside gene matches: 8. CDR3 DNA sequence: TGTGCCAGCAGCGTCGGTACTAGCGGGGGGGTGGATACGCAGTATTTT. Translating it yields CASSVGTSGGVDTQYF.

V and J are TRBV4-1 and TRBJ1-1; TRBD1 agrees at 7 bases. The CDR3 consists of 17 residues. Germline CDR1 and CDR2: MGHRA and YSYEKL. V shed 3 bases, J shed 2 bases, and the junction held 12 bases outside the gene matches. The CDR3, as DNA: TGCGCCAGCAGCCAGGACAGGAGTTTTCCGCCTAACACTGAAGCTTTCTTT. This gives the protein CASSQDRSFPPNTEAFF.

As to this clone: This CDR3 is also generated by other DNA sequences in the sample. The J gene is TRBJ2-5, the V gene TRBV30; D is possibly TRBD2 (6 bases). The last part of the DNA fits TRBJ2-7 better; the J call may be wrong. Germline loops: CDR1 GTSNPN, CDR2 SVGIG (reference sequence). The CDR3 length is 11 residues. This CDR3 is CACSGSYEQYF. DNA of the CDR3: TGTGCCTGCAGCGGGTCCTACGAGCAGTACTTC.

The chain has TRBV11-2 and TRBJ2-5; D call uncertain. The V gene's germline CDR1 is SGHAT and CDR2 FQNNGV. Trimming removed 2 bases from V and 5 bases from J, with 9 bases in between. The CDR3 loop spans 13 amino acids. This CDR3 is CASSLNYRETQYF. In DNA form, the CDR3 reads TGTGCCAGCAGCTTAAACTATCGGGAGACCCAGTACTTC.

The J gene is TRBJ1-5, the V gene TRBV2, with D possibly TRBD1 on 6 matching bases. CDR3 length equals 17 residues. Germline V gene lookup returns CDR1 SNHLY and CDR2 FYNNEI. The V gene lost 2 bases and the J gene lost 0 bases, with 14 bases spanning the gap. The DNA for the CDR3 is TGTGCCAGCAGTGAAAATAGGGACACATATAGCAATCAGCCCCAGCATTTT. Protein product: CASSENRDTYSNQPQHF. Based on the CDR3 plus reference TRBV2 and TRBJ1-5, the full variable domain is EPEVTQTPSHQVTQMGQEVILRCVPISNHLYFYWYRQILGQKVEFLVSFYNNEISEKSEIFDDQFSVERPDGSNFTLKIRSTKLEDSAMYFCASSENRDTYSNQPQHFGDGTRLSIL.

Concerning this clone itself: The sample holds other DNA sequences that translate to the same CDR3. The chain is built from TRBV5-4 and TRBJ2-7; TRBD1 matches 7 bases. With 0 bases clipped from V and 2 bases from J, the junction kept 5 bases outside the gene matches. The germline V gene has CDR1 SGHNT and CDR2 YYREEE (reference sequence). This CDR3 is built from 15 residues. Here the CDR3 DNA reads TGTGCCAGCAGCTTGGGGGACAGCCTTCCCTACGAGCAGTACTTC. Amino acids: CASSLGDSLPYEQYF. The variable domain in full, with the rest retrieved from reference TRBV5-4 and TRBJ2-7, is ETGVTQSPTHLIKTRGQQVTLRCSSQSGHNTVSWYQQALGQGPQFIFQYYREEENGRGNFPPRFSGLQFPNYSSELNVNALELDDSALYLCASSLGDSLPYEQYFGPGTRLTVT.

This chain connects TRBV27 to TRBJ1-1; D gene uncertain. CDR3 length: 13 amino acids. Deletions cut 4 bases from V and 10 bases from J, with 16 bases between. Germline loops: CDR1 MNHEY, CDR2 SMNVEV (reference sequence). The CDR3 DNA follows: TGTGCCAGCAGTTCTCAGGTTCGGCTTCGAGCTTTCTTT. Residues: CASSSQVRLRAFF.

The chain uses TRBV5-1 and TRBJ1-3; D remains unclear. In germline, CDR1 is SGHRS, CDR2 YFSETQ. The CDR3 totals 13 residues. Trimming removed 4 bases at V and 0 bases at J, with 5 bases between. CDR3 sequence (DNA): TGCGCCAGCAGCGCCGGCTCTGGAAACACCATATATTTT. It yields the protein CASSAGSGNTIYF. The entire variable domain, with the rest obtained from reference TRBV5-1 and TRBJ1-3, is as follows: KAGVTQTPRYLIKTRGQQVTLSCSPISGHRSVSWYQQTPGQGLQFLFEYFSETQRNKGNFPGRFSGRQFSNSRSEMNVSTLELGDSALYLCASSAGSGNTIYFGEGSWLTVV.

V is TRBV27 and J is TRBJ2-4, with D possibly TRBD2 on 7 matching bases. V was shortened by 2 bases and J by 5 bases, with 10 bases between the two germline ends. CDR3 length equals 14 residues. Germline CDR1 reads MNHEY; CDR2 reads SMNVEV (reference sequence). CDR3 sequence: CASSLRGAENIQYF. CDR3 in DNA: TGTGCCAGCAGTTTACGGGGGGCGGAAAACATTCAGTACTTC.

The gene calls are TRBV7-8 and TRBJ1-1; no clear D gene. Trimming pared 5 bases from V and 1 base from J, leaving 11 bases between. Per germline, CDR1 SGHVS and CDR2 FQNEAQ. The CDR3 covers 14 residues. CDR3 amino acids: CASSLRHRNTEAFF. The CDR3 DNA sequence: TGTGCCAGCAGCCTCAGACACCGGAACACTGAAGCTTTCTTT.

The rearrangement joins TRBV5-1 to TRBJ2-5, with 12 positions matching TRBD2. V dropped 5 bases and J dropped 4; count of bases not matched to a gene: 18. CDR3 length: 19 residues. The germline gives CDR1 SGHRS, CDR2 YFSETQ. The DNA for the CDR3 is TGCGCCAGCAGATTAGATTGGTCTAGCGGGAGGGGAGTTCGAGAGACCCAGTACTTC. It encodes CASRLDWSSGRGVRETQYF.

The chain couples TRBV5-1 to TRBJ2-7, with TRBD2 as a possible D gene (5 bases). Germline assignment: CDR1 SGHRS and CDR2 YFSETQ. The CDR3 runs 15 residues. V was pared by 0 bases and J by 7 bases, with 17 bases between. The CDR3 DNA reads TGCGCCAGCAGCTTGGCCGGCGGGTTCAATGGGGAGCAGTACTTC. This sequence encodes CASSLAGGFNGEQYF.

This chain uses TRBV25-1 with TRBJ1-4, with 8 bases that match TRBD1. The germline gives CDR1 MGHDK, CDR2 SYGVNS. Unmatched junction bases numbered 4, after V lost 4 bases and J lost 6 bases. The CDR3 is 14 residues long. CDR3 nucleotides: TGTGCCAGCAGTGGGTCGGACAGGGATGAAAAACTGTTTTTT. Encoded protein: CASSGSDRDEKLFF.

This clone was seen only a few times. The V and J genes are TRBV28 and TRBJ1-6, with 7 bases fitting TRBD1. Germline assignment: CDR1 MDHEN and CDR2 SYDVKM. V was clipped by 5 bases and J by 14 bases; unmatched bases: 15. This CDR3 contains 15 residues. The CDR3 nucleotides are TGTGCCAGCAGTAAGGGGACAACAGGGGTGGGAACCCTCCACTTT. This codes for CASSKGTTGVGTLHF.

The table lists this clone with a few counts. The chain has TRBV10-3 and TRBJ2-7; D gene unclear. The germline V gene has CDR1 ENHRY and CDR2 SYGVKD. Trimming removed 4 bases at V and 2 bases at J, with 12 bases between. This CDR3 has 14 amino acids. CDR3 bases: TGTGCCATCAGTGGAGCGCCACGTACCTACGAGCAGTACTTC. It is translated as CAISGAPRTYEQYF.

The V gene is TRBV18, the J gene TRBJ1-1, with D unclear. The CDR3 is 14 residues long. Trimming took off 0 bases at V and 1 base at J, with 6 bases between the two ends. CDR1 is KGHSH and CDR2 is LQKENI in the germline V gene. The CDR3 protein is CASSPPGRNTEAFF. The CDR3 DNA sequence: TGTGCCAGCTCACCACCGGGCAGGAACACTGAAGCTTTCTTT.

The chain has TRBV2 and TRBJ1-5; 9 bases align to TRBD1. CDR1 and CDR2 from the germline V gene are SNHLY and FYNNEI. Trimming at V came to 8 bases and at J to 5 bases, leaving 10 bases not matched to a gene. This CDR3 is 15 amino acids long. The CDR3: CASDSDRGAYQPQHF. Written as DNA, the CDR3 is TGTGCCAGCGATAGCGACAGGGGGGCGTATCAGCCCCAGCATTTT. The entire variable domain, with the rest obtained from reference TRBV2 and TRBJ1-5, is as follows: EPEVTQTPSHQVTQMGQEVILRCVPISNHLYFYWYRQILGQKVEFLVSFYNNEISEKSEIFDDQFSVERPDGSNFTLKIRSTKLEDSAMYFCASDSDRGAYQPQHFGDGTRLSIL.

The chain carries TRBV6-6 and TRBJ2-1; TRBD2 agrees at 8 bases. V trimming: 6 bases; J trimming: 7 bases; junction bases outside the gene matches: 14. Germline values: CDR1 MNHNY, CDR2 SVGAGI (reference sequence). The CDR3 is 16 amino acids. The CDR3 nucleotides are TGTGCCAGCAGCCCCCCCGGAGCGGGAGAAACGAATGAGCAGTTCTTC. Its protein is CASSPPGAGETNEQFF.

The chain joins TRBV2 to TRBJ1-1; the D is unclear. The CDR3 totals 12 residues. The germline V gene encodes CDR1 SNHLY and CDR2 FYNNEI. The V end lost 7 bases, the J end lost 11 bases, and 17 bases lay between the germline ends. The DNA of the CDR3 is TGTGCCAGCAAACGAGAGGCCTATGGGGCTTTCTTT. Translating it yields CASKREAYGAFF. The full variable domain, rest sourced from reference TRBV2 and TRBJ1-1, is EPEVTQTPSHQVTQMGQEVILRCVPISNHLYFYWYRQILGQKVEFLVSFYNNEISEKSEIFDDQFSVERPDGSNFTLKIRSTKLEDSAMYFCASKREAYGAFFGQGTRLTVV.

This CDR3 reads CAISDGGDGAFF. Here the CDR3 DNA reads TGTGCCATCAGTGATGGGGGCGATGGAGCTTTCTTT. V is TRBV10-3 and J is TRBJ1-1, with a possible D match to TRBD1 (6 bases). The germline CDR1 and CDR2 sequences are ENHRY and SYGVKD. The V and J ends lost 3 bases and 10 bases respectively, with 12 bases between them. The CDR3 runs to 12 residues.

V gene TRBV5-1 combines with J gene TRBJ2-3; no definite D call. The germline V gene encodes CDR1 SGHRS and CDR2 YFSETQ. Trimming cost V 5 bases and J 4 bases, with 14 bases left between them. CDR3 length equals 14 residues. The CDR3: CASRPLFSADTQYF. The CDR3 region has the DNA TGCGCCAGCAGGCCCCTCTTTTCGGCAGATACGCAGTATTTT.

There are a few counts of this clone. The gene calls are TRBV4-1 and TRBJ1-2; possible D gene TRBD1, 5 bases. V was cut by 2 bases and J by 8 bases, with 18 bases left in between. This CDR3 spans 15 amino acids. Per the germline V gene, CDR1 is MGHRA and CDR2 is YSYEKL. CDR3 coding DNA: TGCGCCAGCAGCCAACTTAGAGGCCCCAGGGTGGGCTACACCTTC. This encodes CASSQLRGPRVGYTF.

The DNA of the CDR3 is TGTGCCAGCAGCCGTTTCGCAGATACGCAGTATTTT. Protein product: CASSRFADTQYF. This chain connects TRBV11-3 to TRBJ2-3; D call uncertain. This CDR3 region has 12 residues. The germline gives CDR1 SGHNT, CDR2 YENEEA. V lost 5 bases to trimming and J lost 4 bases, with 7 bases between them. The full variable domain, completed using reference TRBV11-3 and TRBJ2-3, is EAGVVQSPRYKIIEKKQPVAFWCNPISGHNTLYWYLQNLGQGPELLIRYENEEAVDDSQLPKDRFSAERLKGVDSTLKIQPAELGDSAVYLCASSRFADTQYFGPGTRLTVL.

CDR3 DNA: TGTGCCAGCACCTCGACTAGCGGGTTTTACGAGCAGTACTTC. This encodes CASTSTSGFYEQYF. The chain carries TRBV6-5 and TRBJ2-7; 10 bases match TRBD2. V was clipped by 7 bases and J by 4 bases; unmatched bases: 7. The CDR3 is 14 residues long. Germline-derived CDR1 and CDR2 are MNHEY and SVGAGI.

The V call is TRBV4-2, the J call TRBJ2-3, with 16 bases lining up with TRBD2. Losses at the gene ends were 0 bases for V and 6 bases for J; bases not matched to a gene: 9. The CDR3 is made up of 19 amino acids. Germline CDR1 LGHNA, CDR2 YNFKEQ. In DNA form, the CDR3 reads TGTGCCAGCAGCCAAGATCACGGGGGACTAGCGGGGGGGAGGGATACGCAGTATTTT. Its translation: CASSQDHGGLAGGRDTQYF.